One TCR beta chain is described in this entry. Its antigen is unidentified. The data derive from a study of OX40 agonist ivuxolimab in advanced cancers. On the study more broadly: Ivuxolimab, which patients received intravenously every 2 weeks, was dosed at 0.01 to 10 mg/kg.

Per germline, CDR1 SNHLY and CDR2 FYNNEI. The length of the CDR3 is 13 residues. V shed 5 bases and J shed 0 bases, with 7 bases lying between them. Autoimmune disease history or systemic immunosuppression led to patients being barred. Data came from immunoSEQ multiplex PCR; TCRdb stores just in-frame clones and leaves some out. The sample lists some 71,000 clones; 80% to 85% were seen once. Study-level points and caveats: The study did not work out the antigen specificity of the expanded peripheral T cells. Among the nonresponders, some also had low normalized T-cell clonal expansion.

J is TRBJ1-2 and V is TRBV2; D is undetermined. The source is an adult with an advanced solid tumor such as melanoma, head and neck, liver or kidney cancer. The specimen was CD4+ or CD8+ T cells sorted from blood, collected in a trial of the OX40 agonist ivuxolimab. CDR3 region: CASSPGANYGYTF. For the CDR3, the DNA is TGTGCCAGCAGTCCAGGAGCTAACTATGGCTACACCTTC.